What follows are 25 T cell receptor beta chains derived from one specimen sequenced in a study of blood T cell repertoires in COVID-19. Sequencing used immunoSEQ multiplex PCR; TCRdb keeps in-frame clones, though not all of them. The profile shows over 150,000 clones, around 73% of them singletons. Material for sequencing was PBMCs or T cells enriched from blood (not recorded which). The receptors were gathered from a woman aged 45-65 years who had recovered from COVID-19.

The CDR3 DNA reads TGTGCCAGCAGTTCACACAGGGTTCTCGGCAATCAGCCCCAGCATTTT. It translates to CASSSHRVLGNQPQHF. The chain couples TRBV27 to TRBJ1-5; possibly TRBD1 for D (6 bases). The CDR3 is 16 amino acids. V lost 4 bases and J 2 bases, leaving 15 bases between the germline ends. CDR1 is MNHEY and CDR2 is SMNVEV in the germline V gene (reference sequence).

The CDR3 coding sequence is TGTGCCAGCAGTTTGGTGGGGAGCCCGTACGAGCAGTACTTC. Its protein is CASSLVGSPYEQYF. The chain uses TRBV27 and TRBJ2-7, with D possibly being TRBD2 (5 bases). The V end lost 3 bases, the J end lost 4 bases, and 13 bases lay between the germline ends. CDR1 is MNHEY, CDR2 SMNVEV, per germline (reference sequence). The CDR3 contains 14 residues.

The chain combines TRBV3-1 (or the pseudogene TRBV3-2) with TRBJ2-1; 10 positions match TRBD1. V lost 0 bases, J lost 8 bases, and 7 bases stayed unmatched. CDR3 length: 16 amino acids. Germline V gene data show CDR1 as LGHDT and CDR2 as YNNKEL (reference sequence). The CDR3 region has the DNA TGTGCCAGCAGCCAAGATGCGACAGGGGGCGGCTATGAGCAGTTCTTC. Protein sequence: CASSQDATGGGYEQFF.

The J gene is TRBJ1-2, the V gene TRBV25-1; 10 nucleotides align to TRBD1. The V segment lost 5 bases and the J segment 6 bases; nucleotides outside the gene matches: 12. There are 16 residues in the CDR3. Germline-derived CDR1 and CDR2 are MGHDK and SYGVNS. The CDR3 region has the DNA TGTGCCAGCAGTTTTCTTAACCCGGGACAGGGGAATGGCTACACCTTC. As protein: CASSFLNPGQGNGYTF.

The rearrangement joins TRBV21-1 to TRBJ2-7; the D call of TRBD2 is as the table states it, not checked on the DNA. TRBV21-1 is a pseudogene locus. The CDR3 extends over 15 amino acids. Here the CDR3 DNA reads TGTGCCAGCAGCAAATGGCTTAGCGGCTCCTACGAGCAGTACTTC. Its protein is CASSKWLSGSYEQYF.

The chain recombines TRBV29-1 with TRBJ1-5; TRBD1 matches at 7 bases. The length of the CDR3 is 12 residues. Germline V CDR1 and CDR2: SQVTM, ANQGSEA. J was trimmed by 7 bases and V by 4 bases; bases with no gene match: 4. The CDR3 loop is CSVGQGGQPQHF. CDR3 DNA: TGCAGCGTTGGGCAGGGGGGACAGCCCCAGCATTTT.

This clone was seen a single time. This chain uses TRBV10-3 with TRBJ1-2, with 7 positions matching TRBD1. This CDR3 contains 16 residues. V lost 7 bases, J lost 4 bases, and 15 bases stayed unmatched. Germline V gene data show CDR1 as ENHRY and CDR2 as SYGVKD. CDR3 sequence (DNA): TGTGCCATCACCCAACGACAGGGCAAAAGCCTCTATGGCTACACCTTC. Protein sequence: CAITQRQGKSLYGYTF.

The V gene is TRBV5-4, the J gene TRBJ1-1; a weak D match, TRBD1 (6 bases). This CDR3 spans 12 amino acids. The germline V gene has CDR1 SGHNT and CDR2 YYREEE (reference sequence). V was cut by 4 bases and J by 5 bases, with 9 bases left in between. The CDR3 sequence is CASSVRGTEAFF. The DNA for the CDR3 is TGTGCCAGCAGCGTCAGGGGAACTGAAGCTTTCTTT.

The chain links TRBV27 to TRBJ2-5; D call uncertain. The germline gives CDR1 MNHEY, CDR2 SMNVEV (reference sequence). The CDR3 contains 14 residues. V gave up 6 bases and J gave up 1 base, with 12 bases separating them. The CDR3 protein is CASSPLGGQETQYF. The CDR3 DNA follows: TGTGCCAGCAGCCCGCTCGGTGGCCAAGAGACCCAGTACTTC.

This clone was observed once. CDR3 sequence reads: CAISEELAGALAKNIQYF. The CDR3 coding sequence is TGTGCCATCAGTGAAGAATTAGCGGGGGCACTAGCCAAAAACATTCAGTACTTC. The chain carries TRBV10-3 and TRBJ2-4, with 9 positions matching TRBD2. Germline V lookup: CDR1 ENHRY, CDR2 SYGVKD. The CDR3 consists of 18 residues. The V and J ends lost 3 bases and 0 bases, in that order; junction bases with no gene match: 9.

The chain employs TRBV7-2 and TRBJ2-5, with a weak D call TRBD2 (6 bases). The CDR3 spans 14 residues. Trimming took 3 bases from V and 3 from J, leaving 11 bases between them. Looked up from germline, CDR1 is SGHTA and CDR2 is FQGNSA. The chain's CDR3 is CASSFGLAKETQYF. In DNA form, the CDR3 reads TGTGCCAGCAGCTTCGGGCTAGCGAAAGAGACCCAGTACTTC.

The chain uses TRBV5-6 and TRBJ1-1, with a tentative D call TRBD1 (5 bases). Trimming took off 4 bases at V and 0 bases at J, with 10 bases between the two ends. Germline V gives CDR1 SGHDT, CDR2 YYEEEE. This CDR3 comprises 14 residues. In DNA, the CDR3 is TGTGCCAGCAGCACGGCAGGGATGAACACTGAAGCTTTCTTT. Its translation: CASSTAGMNTEAFF.

This chain links TRBV5-1 with TRBJ1-3; D remains unclear. CDR1 SGHRS and CDR2 YFSETQ come from the germline V gene. The CDR3 extends over 15 amino acids. V was pared by 4 bases and J by 9 bases, with 20 bases between. The CDR3 here is CASSNSLRSEGTIYF. The CDR3 DNA reads TGCGCCAGCAGCAACTCGCTCCGCTCCGAGGGCACCATATATTTT.

The chain combines TRBV18 with TRBJ2-1; 12 bases fit TRBD2. The V gene end was trimmed by 1 base and the J gene end by 0 bases; junction bases not matched to a gene: 10. This CDR3 region has 20 residues. CDR1 and CDR2 (germline): KGHSH, LQKENI. The chain's CDR3 is CASSPLRRTSGTSSYNEQFF. CDR3 DNA: TGTGCCAGCTCACCACTGCGGCGGACTAGCGGGACGAGCTCCTACAATGAGCAGTTCTTC.

This chain connects TRBV10-3 to TRBJ2-7; no reliable D call. The CDR3 runs to 12 residues. V dropped 6 bases and J dropped 6 bases, with 12 bases sitting between them. Per germline, CDR1 ENHRY and CDR2 SYGVKD. The CDR3: CAISTLGTEQYF. The CDR3 nucleotides are TGTGCCATCAGCACCCTAGGTACCGAGCAGTACTTC.

The chain couples TRBV4-3 to TRBJ2-3, with 7 bases aligning to TRBD2. Germline-derived CDR1 and CDR2 are LGHNA and YSLEER. There are 16 residues in the CDR3. J was trimmed by 4 bases and V by 1 base; bases with no gene match: 8. The CDR3 nucleotides read TGCGCCAGCAGCCAAGTTGCCGGGACTATCGCAGATACGCAGTATTTT. It translates to CASSQVAGTIADTQYF.

This clone occurred once. J is TRBJ2-2 and V is TRBV2; 8 bases agree with TRBD2. The CDR3 has 16 residues. With V trimmed by 4 bases and J by 0 bases, 4 bases remained unmatched. The germline V gene has CDR1 SNHLY and CDR2 FYNNEI. The CDR3 loop is CASSALAVPNTGELFF. CDR3 nucleotides: TGTGCCAGCAGTGCACTAGCGGTTCCGAACACCGGGGAGCTGTTTTTT.

The V and J genes are TRBV6-2 or TRBV6-3 and TRBJ1-5; 10 bases match TRBD1. The CDR3 runs to 17 residues. Germline V gene data show CDR1 as MNHEY and CDR2 as SVGEGT. V trimming: 4 bases; J trimming: 6 bases; junction bases outside the gene matches: 12. CDR3 sequence reads: CASSSPSTGGFGQPQHF. As DNA, the CDR3 is TGTGCCAGCAGTTCCCCATCGACAGGGGGCTTTGGTCAGCCCCAGCATTTT.

The chain uses TRBV2 and TRBJ2-7; D might be TRBD2 (5 bases). Trimming pared 6 bases from V and 2 bases from J, leaving 14 bases between. CDR3 size: 14 residues. CDR1 SNHLY and CDR2 FYNNEI come from the germline V gene. This CDR3 is CASSRDLGPYEQYF. The DNA for the CDR3 is TGTGCCAGCAGCCGGGATTTAGGTCCCTACGAGCAGTACTTC.

This sequence joins TRBV6-4 and TRBJ1-2; 9 nucleotides agree with TRBD1. V was clipped by 5 bases and J by 3 bases; unmatched bases: 16. Germline values: CDR1 MRHNA, CDR2 SNTAGT. This CDR3 contains 18 residues. CDR3 coding DNA: TGTGCCAGCAGTAAAACAGGGGGCCCTTCTCTACTTTACTATGGCTACACCTTC. As protein: CASSKTGGPSLLYYGYTF.

V is TRBV9 and J is TRBJ2-7; TRBD1 is a possible D gene (8 bases). The germline V and J ends were trimmed by 4 bases and 4 bases, with 15 bases remaining between them. The CDR3 is 14 amino acids. CDR1 is SGDLS and CDR2 is YYNGEE in the germline V gene. The CDR3 here is CASSTGGGVYEQYF. The CDR3 nucleotides read TGTGCCAGCAGCACAGGGGGGGGCGTGTACGAGCAGTACTTC.

This clone was detected only a few times. The chain employs TRBV6-5 and TRBJ2-5, with TRBD2 identical over 7 bases. With 8 bases clipped from V and 1 base from J, the junction kept 7 bases outside the gene matches. The CDR3 loop spans 14 amino acids. From germline, CDR1 is MNHEY and CDR2 SVGAGI. In nucleotides, the CDR3 is TGTGCCAGCGGTAAAAGCGGGACCCAAGAGACCCAGTACTTC. It yields the protein CASGKSGTQETQYF.

CDR3 in DNA: TGTGCCAGCAGATGGACAGGGGATGGCTACACCTTC. It codes for CASRWTGDGYTF. The V and J genes are TRBV5-5 and TRBJ1-2; 9 bases are a match to TRBD1. CDR3 length: 12 residues. The germline V gene has CDR1 SGHKS and CDR2 YYEKEE (reference sequence). The ends lost 5 bases at V and 6 bases at J; junction bases unmatched: 2.

This chain uses TRBV6-5 with TRBJ1-1; D unclear. V lost 0 bases, J lost 1 base, and 9 bases lay in between. CDR1 is MNHEY, CDR2 SVGAGI, per germline. The CDR3 sequence is 15 residues long. DNA of the CDR3: TGTGCCAGCAGTTACTCGCCCACAGAGAACACTGAAGCTTTCTTT. Translation gives CASSYSPTENTEAFF.

This clone has a handful of counts. This chain uses TRBV9 with TRBJ2-1; TRBD2 is a possible D gene (6 bases). Per germline, CDR1 SGDLS and CDR2 YYNGEE. The CDR3 totals 14 residues. V was cut by 0 bases and J by 3 bases, with 7 bases left in between. The CDR3 spells CASSVAEGYNEQFF. CDR3 DNA sequence: TGTGCCAGCAGCGTAGCGGAGGGCTACAATGAGCAGTTCTTC.